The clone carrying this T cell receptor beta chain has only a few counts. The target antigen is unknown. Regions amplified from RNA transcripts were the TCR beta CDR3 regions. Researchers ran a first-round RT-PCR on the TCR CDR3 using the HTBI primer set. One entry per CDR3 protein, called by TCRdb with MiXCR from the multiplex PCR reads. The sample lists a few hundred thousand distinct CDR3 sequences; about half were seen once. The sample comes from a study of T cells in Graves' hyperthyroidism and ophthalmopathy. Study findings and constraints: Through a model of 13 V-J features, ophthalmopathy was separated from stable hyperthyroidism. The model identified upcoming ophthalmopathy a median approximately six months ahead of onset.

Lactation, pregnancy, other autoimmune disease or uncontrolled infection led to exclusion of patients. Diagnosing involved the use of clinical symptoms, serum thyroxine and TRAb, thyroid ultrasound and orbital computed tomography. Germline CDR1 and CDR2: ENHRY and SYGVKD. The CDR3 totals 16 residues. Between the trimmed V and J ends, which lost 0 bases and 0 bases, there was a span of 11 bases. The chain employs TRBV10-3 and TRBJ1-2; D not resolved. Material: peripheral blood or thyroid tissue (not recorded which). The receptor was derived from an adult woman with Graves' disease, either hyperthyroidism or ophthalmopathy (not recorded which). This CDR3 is CAISESQQTTNYGYTF. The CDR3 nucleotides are TGTGCCATCAGTGAGTCCCAACAAACGACTAACTATGGCTACACCTTC.